These T cell receptor beta chains were read from a single sample in a study of blood T cells in healthy people across ages. TCRdb processed the 5' RACE reads anew with MiXCR; each CDR3 protein has one entry. Of some 640,000 distinct CDR3 sequences in the sample, around 49% were seen once. The specimen sequenced was blood. The receptors come from a woman between 55 and 75 years old in good health. Both conserved end residues are part of each CDR3. A D gene is named only where the DNA matches it firmly. Size tells how often a clone was seen (once, few, many) or the class of an expanded clone, and some rows leave it out.

TRBJ2-7,TRBD1,-,TRBV7-9,CASSFIAGQGVNEQYF,TGTGCCAGCAGCTTCATCGCGGGACAGGGGGTCAACGAGCAGTACTTC
TRBJ2-1,TRBD2,once,TRBV7-9,CASSLALAGAMSSCNEQFF,TGTGCCAGCAGCTTAGCTCTAGCGGGAGCCATGAGCTCCTGCAATGAGCAGTTCTTC
TRBJ2-1,TRBD2,-,TRBV6-2/TRBV6-3,CASSKRTSGPSYNEQFF,TGTGCCAGCAGTAAGCGGACTAGCGGTCCATCCTACAATGAGCAGTTCTTC
TRBJ1-2,-,-,TRBV20-1,CSARQAGGYGYTF,TGCAGTGCTAGACAGGCTGGGGGGTATGGCTACACCTTC
TRBJ2-5,TRBD1,-,TRBV6-1,CASSECTGGGWETQYF,TGTGCCAGCAGTGAATGTACAGGGGGAGGTTGGGAGACCCAGTACTTC
TRBJ1-6,-,few,TRBV7-2,CASSLILYNSPLHF,TGTGCCAGCAGCTTAATCCTCTATAATTCACCCCTCCACTTT
TRBJ2-7,-,-,TRBV12-3/TRBV12-4,CASRAGPLEQYF,TGTGCCAGCAGAGCAGGGCCCCTCGAGCAGTACTTC
TRBJ1-1,-,-,TRBV7-6,CASSSPTLNTEAFF,TGTGCCAGCAGCTCACCCACACTGAACACTGAAGCTTTCTTT
TRBJ1-2,-,-,TRBV5-1,CASSLDVNYGYTF,TGCGCCAGCAGCTTGGACGTTAACTATGGCTACACCTTC
TRBJ2-3,-,-,TRBV5-6,CASSLAGGLTDTQYF,TGTGCCAGCAGCTTGGCCGGGGGTCTCACAGATACGCAGTATTTT
TRBJ2-3,TRBD1,-,TRBV20-1,CSARLGGQGGTDTQYF,TGCAGTGCTAGGCTAGGGGGACAGGGCGGCACAGATACGCAGTATTTT
TRBJ2-1,TRBD2,-,TRBV4-3,CASSQGLAGGIYNEQFF,TGCGCCAGCAGCCAGGGACTAGCGGGAGGAATCTACAATGAGCAGTTCTTC
TRBJ2-7,-,few,TRBV20-1,CSPLPPTGLQYEQYF,TGCAGTCCCCTACCTCCGACGGGACTGCAATACGAGCAGTACTTC
TRBJ2-5,-,-,TRBV28,CASSEIQLGGETQYF,TGTGCCAGCAGTGAGATCCAGTTGGGGGGAGAGACCCAGTACTTC
TRBJ1-2,-,once,TRBV7-2,CASSRTDYGYIF,TGTGCCAGCAGCCGGACGGACTATGGCTACATCTTC
TRBJ1-2,TRBD1,-,TRBV11-3,CASSQTGGYGYSF,TGTGCCAGCAGCCAGACAGGGGGCTATGGCTACAGCTTC
TRBJ2-5,TRBD2,many,TRBV29-1,CSVGATSPYNEQYF,TGCAGCGTTGGTGCGACTAGCCCTTACAATGAGCAGTACTTC